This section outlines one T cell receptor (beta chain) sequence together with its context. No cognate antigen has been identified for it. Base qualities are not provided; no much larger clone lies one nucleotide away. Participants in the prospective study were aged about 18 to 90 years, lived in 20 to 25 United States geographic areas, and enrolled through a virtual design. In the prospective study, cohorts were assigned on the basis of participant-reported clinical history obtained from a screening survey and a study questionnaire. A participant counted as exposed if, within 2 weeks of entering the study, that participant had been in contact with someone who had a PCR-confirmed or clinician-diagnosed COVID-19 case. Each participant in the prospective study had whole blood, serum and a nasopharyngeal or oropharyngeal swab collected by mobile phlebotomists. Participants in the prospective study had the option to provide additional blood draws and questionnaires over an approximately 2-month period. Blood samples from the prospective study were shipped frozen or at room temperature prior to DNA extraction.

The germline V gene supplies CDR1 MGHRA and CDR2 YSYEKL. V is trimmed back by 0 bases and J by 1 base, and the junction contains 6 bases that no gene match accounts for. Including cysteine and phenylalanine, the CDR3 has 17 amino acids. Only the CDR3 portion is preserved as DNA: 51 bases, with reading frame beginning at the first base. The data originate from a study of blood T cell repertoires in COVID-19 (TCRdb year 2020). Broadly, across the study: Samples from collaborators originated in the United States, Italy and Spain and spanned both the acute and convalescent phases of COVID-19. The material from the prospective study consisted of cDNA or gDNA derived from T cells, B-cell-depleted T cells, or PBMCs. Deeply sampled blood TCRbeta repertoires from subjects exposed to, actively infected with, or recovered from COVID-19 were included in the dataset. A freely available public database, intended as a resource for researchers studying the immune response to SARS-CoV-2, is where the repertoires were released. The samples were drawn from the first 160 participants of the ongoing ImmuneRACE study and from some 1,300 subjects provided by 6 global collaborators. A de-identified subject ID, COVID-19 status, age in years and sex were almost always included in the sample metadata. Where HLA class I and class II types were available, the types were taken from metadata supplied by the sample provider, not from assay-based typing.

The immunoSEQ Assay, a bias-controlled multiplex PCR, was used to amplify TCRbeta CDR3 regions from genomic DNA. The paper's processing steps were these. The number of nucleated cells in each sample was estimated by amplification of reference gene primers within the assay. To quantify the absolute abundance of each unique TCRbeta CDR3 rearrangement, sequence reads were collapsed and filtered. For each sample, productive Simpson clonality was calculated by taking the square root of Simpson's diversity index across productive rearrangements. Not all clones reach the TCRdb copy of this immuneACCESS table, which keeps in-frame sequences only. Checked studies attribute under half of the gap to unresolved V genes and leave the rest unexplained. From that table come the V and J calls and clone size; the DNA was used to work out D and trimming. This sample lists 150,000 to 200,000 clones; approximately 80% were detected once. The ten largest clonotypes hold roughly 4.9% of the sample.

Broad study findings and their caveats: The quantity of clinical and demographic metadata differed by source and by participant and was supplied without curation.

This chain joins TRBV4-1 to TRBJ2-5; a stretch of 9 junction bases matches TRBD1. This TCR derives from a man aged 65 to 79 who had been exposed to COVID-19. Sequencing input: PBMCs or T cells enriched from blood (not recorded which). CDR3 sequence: CASSQDQDRGAQETQYF. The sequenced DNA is TGCGCCAGCAGCCAAGATCAAGACAGGGGGGCCCAAGAGACCCAGTACTTC.